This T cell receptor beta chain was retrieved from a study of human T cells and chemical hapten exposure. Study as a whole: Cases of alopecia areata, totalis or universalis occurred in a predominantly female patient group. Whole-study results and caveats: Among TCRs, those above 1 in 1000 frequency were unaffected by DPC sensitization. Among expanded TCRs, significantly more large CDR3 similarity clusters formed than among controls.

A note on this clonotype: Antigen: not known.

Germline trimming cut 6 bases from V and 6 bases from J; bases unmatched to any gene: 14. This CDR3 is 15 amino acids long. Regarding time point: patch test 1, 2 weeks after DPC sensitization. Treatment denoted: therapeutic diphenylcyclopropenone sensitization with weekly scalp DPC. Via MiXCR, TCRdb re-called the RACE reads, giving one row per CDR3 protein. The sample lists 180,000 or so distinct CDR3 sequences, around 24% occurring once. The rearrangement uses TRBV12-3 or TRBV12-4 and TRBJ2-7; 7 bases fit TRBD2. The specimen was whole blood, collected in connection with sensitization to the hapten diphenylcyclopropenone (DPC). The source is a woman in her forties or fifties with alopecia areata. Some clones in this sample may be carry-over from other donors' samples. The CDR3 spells CASSRDRLAAGEQYF. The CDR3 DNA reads TGTGCCAGCAGCCGTGACAGACTAGCTGCCGGCGAGCAGTACTTC.